The source of this T cell receptor beta chain is a study of control samples from healthy donors and cancer patients. J gave up 3 bases and V 5 bases, and 8 bases lay outside the gene matches. This CDR3 region has 15 residues. Germline values: CDR1 MNHEY, CDR2 SVGAGI. Clones were read by immunoSEQ multiplex PCR, and TCRdb kept only the in-frame ones, dropping some. The data hold roughly 140,000 clones, with over 90% observed a single time. The V gene is TRBV6-5, the J gene TRBJ2-5, with 8 bases identical to TRBD1. Sequencing used blood. This receptor was obtained from a man aged 50-60 years in good health. CDR3 residues: CASSRMRTGKETQYF. The CDR3 DNA reads as TGTGCCAGCAGTAGGATGCGGACAGGGAAAGAGACCCAGTACTTC.